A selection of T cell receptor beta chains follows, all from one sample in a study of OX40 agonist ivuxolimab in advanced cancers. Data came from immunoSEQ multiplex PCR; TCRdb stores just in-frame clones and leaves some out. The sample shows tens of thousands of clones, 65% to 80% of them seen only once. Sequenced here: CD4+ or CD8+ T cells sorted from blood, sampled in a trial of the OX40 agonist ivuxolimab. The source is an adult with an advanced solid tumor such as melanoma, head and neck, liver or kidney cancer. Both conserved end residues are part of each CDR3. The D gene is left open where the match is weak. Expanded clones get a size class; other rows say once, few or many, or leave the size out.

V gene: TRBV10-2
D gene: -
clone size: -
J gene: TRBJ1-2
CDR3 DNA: TGCGCCAGCAAAATACAGGGCTATGGCTACACCTTC
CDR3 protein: CASKIQGYGYTF

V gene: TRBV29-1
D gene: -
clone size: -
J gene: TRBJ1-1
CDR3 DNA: TGCAGCGTTGATCAGTACACTGAAGCTTTCTTT
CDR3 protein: CSVDQYTEAFF

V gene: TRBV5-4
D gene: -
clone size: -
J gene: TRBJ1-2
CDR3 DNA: TGTGCCAGCAGTTCAAGGGGACCCTATGGCTACACCTTC
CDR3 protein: CASSSRGPYGYTF

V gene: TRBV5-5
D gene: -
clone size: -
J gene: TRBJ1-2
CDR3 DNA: TGTGCCAGCAGCCCAGGGTTCTATGGCTACACCTTC
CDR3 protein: CASSPGFYGYTF

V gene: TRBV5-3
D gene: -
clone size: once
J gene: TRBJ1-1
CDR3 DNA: TGTGCCAGAAGCCGGCCTAATGGCATGAACACTGAAGCTTTCTTT
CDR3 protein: CARSRPNGMNTEAFF

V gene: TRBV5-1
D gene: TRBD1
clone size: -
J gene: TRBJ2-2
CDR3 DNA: TGCGCCAGCAGCCTTGGACAGGCCACCGGGGAGCTGTTTTTT
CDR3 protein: CASSLGQATGELFF

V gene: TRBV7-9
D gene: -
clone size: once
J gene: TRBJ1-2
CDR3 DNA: TGTGCCAGCAGCCCAGGTGGGAATACCTATGGCTACACCTTC
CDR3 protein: CASSPGGNTYGYTF

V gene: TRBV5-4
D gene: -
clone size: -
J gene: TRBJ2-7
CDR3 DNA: TGTGCCAGCAGCTTGAAGGGCACCTACGAGCAGTACTTC
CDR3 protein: CASSLKGTYEQYF

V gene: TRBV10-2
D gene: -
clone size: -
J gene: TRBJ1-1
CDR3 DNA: TGCGCCAGCACACTTGTGGGAAGGAACACTGAAGCTTTCTTT
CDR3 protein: CASTLVGRNTEAFF

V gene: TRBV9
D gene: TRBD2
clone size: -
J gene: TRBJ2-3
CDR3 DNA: TGTGCCAGCAGCGGAAATAGCGGGGTCACAGATACGCAGTATTTT
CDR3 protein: CASSGNSGVTDTQYF

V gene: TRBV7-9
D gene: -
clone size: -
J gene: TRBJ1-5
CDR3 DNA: TGTGCCAGCAGCTTAGCGGGGGGAGGACAGCCCCAGCATTTT
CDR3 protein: CASSLAGGGQPQHF

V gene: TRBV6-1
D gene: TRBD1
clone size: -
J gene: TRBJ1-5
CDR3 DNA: TGTGCCAGCAGTGAAAGGAACAGGGGGAGCAATCAGCCCCAGCATTTT
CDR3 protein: CASSERNRGSNQPQHF

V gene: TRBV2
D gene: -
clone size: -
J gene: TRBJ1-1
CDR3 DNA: TGTGCCACGTCGTCTCAGGACACTGAAGCTTTCTTT
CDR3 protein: CATSSQDTEAFF

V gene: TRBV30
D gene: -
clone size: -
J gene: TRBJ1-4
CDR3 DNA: TGTGCCTGGAGTCCCCCAGGGGAGAGGGAAAAACTGTTTTTT
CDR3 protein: CAWSPPGEREKLFF

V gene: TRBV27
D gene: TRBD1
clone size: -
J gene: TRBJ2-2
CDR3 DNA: TGTGCCAGCAGTTGGACAGGGACCGGGGAGCTGTTTTTT
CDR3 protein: CASSWTGTGELFF

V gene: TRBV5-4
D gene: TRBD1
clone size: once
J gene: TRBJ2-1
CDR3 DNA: TGTGCCAGCAGCCTTGGACAGGGCCTCTACAATGAGCAGTTCTTC
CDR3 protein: CASSLGQGLYNEQFF

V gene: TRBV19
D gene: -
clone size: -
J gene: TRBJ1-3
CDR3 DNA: TGTGCCAGTAGTATGGGCGGTTTTGGAAACACCATATATTTT
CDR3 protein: CASSMGGFGNTIYF

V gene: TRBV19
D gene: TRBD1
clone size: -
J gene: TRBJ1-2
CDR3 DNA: TGTGCCAGTAGTACCCCCGGGACAGGGGGCAAAGGCTACACCTTC
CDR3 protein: CASSTPGTGGKGYTF

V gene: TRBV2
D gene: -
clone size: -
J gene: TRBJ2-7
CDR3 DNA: TGTGCCAGCAGACCGACAGGTTACGAGCAGTACTTC
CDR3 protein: CASRPTGYEQYF

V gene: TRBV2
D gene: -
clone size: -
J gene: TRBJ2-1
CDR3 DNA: TGTGCCAGCAGTGTAAGGCAGGGATCTTACAATGAGCAGTTCTTC
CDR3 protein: CASSVRQGSYNEQFF

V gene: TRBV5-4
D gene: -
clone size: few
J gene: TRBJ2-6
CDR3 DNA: TGTGCCAGCAGTCGGGGGGCCCTAGGACTGCTTTCTGGGGCCAACGTCCTGACTTTC
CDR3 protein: CASSRGALGLLSGANVLTF

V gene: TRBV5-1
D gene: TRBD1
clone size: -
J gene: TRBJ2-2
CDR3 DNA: TGCGCCAGCAGCCTGGGGACAGCCCCAGCGTTTTTT
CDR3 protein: CASSLGTAPAFF

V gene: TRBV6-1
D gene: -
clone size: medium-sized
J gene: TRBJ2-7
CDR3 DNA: TGTGCCAGCAGTGAAGGTGAGAGCTACGAGCAGTACTTC
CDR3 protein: CASSEGESYEQYF

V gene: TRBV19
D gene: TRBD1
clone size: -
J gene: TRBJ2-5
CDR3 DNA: TGTGCCAGTAGTGCAAGGGACAGGGGCGCAGAGACCCAGTACTTC
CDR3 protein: CASSARDRGAETQYF

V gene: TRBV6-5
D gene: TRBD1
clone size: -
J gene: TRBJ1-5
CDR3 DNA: TGTGCCAGCGACAGGGACGGCGGGGGCAATCAGCCCCAGCATTTT
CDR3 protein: CASDRDGGGNQPQHF

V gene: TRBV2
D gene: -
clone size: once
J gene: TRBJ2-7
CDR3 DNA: TGTGCCAGCAGGGATAGGCTTTCGGGCTACGAGCAGTACTTC
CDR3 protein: CASRDRLSGYEQYF

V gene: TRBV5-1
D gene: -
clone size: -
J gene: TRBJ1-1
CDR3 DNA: TGCGCCAGCAGCGTTCAGCCGGACACTGAAGCTTTCTTT
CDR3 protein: CASSVQPDTEAFF

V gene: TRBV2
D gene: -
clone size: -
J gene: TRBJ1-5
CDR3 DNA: TGTGCCAGCAGTTTGGGGAACAATCAGCCCCAGCATTTT
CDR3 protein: CASSLGNNQPQHF

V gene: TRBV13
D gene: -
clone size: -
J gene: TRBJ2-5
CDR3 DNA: TGTGCCAGCAGCCTCTTTAACGAACAAGAGACCCAGTACTTC
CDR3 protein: CASSLFNEQETQYF

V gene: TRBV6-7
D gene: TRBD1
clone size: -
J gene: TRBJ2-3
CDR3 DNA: TGTGCCAGCAGTTACTTGGTCCGGGACAGGGGATTTACAGATACGCAGTATTTT
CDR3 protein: CASSYLVRDRGFTDTQYF

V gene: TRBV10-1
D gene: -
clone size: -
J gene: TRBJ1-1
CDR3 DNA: TGCGCCAGCAGTGAGTTCACGGGAGGTATTACTGAAGCTTTCTTT
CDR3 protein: CASSEFTGGITEAFF

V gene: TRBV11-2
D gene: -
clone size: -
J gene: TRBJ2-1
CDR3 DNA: TGTGCCAGCAGCTTAGGGGGTTTCCTCTACAATGAGCAGTTCTTC
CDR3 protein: CASSLGGFLYNEQFF

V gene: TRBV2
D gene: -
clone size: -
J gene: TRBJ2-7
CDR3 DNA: TGTGCCAGCCCAGGTCCATACGAGCAGTACTTC
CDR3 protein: CASPGPYEQYF

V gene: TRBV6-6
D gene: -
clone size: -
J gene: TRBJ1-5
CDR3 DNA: TGTGCCAGCACCCAAAGGGAGGGGACGGGTCAGCCCCAGCATTTT
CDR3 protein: CASTQREGTGQPQHF

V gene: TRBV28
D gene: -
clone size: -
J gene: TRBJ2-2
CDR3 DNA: TGTGCCAGCACCCTCGGGTCCGGGGAGCTGTTTTTT
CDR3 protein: CASTLGSGELFF

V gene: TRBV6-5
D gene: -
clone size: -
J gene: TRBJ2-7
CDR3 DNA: TGTGCCAGCAGGGACGTTAACCCCTACGAGCAGTACTTC
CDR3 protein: CASRDVNPYEQYF

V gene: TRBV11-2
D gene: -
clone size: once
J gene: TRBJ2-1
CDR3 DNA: TGTGCCAGCAGCCTAGGCCATGGGTCCTACAATGAGCAGTTCTTC
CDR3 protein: CASSLGHGSYNEQFF

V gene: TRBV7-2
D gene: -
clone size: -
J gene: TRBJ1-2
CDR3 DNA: TGTGCCAGCAGTGAGGGGGTCGCTAGGGGCTACACCTTC
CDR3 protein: CASSEGVARGYTF

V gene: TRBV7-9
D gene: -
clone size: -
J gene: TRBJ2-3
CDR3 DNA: TGTGCCAGCAGCTTAACCGGGGGCTTGGGCACAGATACGCAGTATTTT
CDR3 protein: CASSLTGGLGTDTQYF

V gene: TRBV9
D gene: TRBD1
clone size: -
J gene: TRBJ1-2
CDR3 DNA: TGTGCCAGCAGCGTAGTAGGACAGGGGGGGACCTATGGCTACACCTTC
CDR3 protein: CASSVVGQGGTYGYTF

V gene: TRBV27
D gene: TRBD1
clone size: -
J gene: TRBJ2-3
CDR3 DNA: TGTGCCAGCAGTTTCGGCGGGACAGGGGAAGATACGCAGTATTTT
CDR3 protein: CASSFGGTGEDTQYF

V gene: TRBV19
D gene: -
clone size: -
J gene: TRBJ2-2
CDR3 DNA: TGTGCCAGTAGTAAAATTCTGGCAGGGAGTACCGGGGAGCTGTTTTTT
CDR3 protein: CASSKILAGSTGELFF

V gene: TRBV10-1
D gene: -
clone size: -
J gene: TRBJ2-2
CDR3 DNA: TGCGCCAGCAGTGAGGAACCTCAGGGAACCGGGGAGCTGTTTTTT
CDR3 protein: CASSEEPQGTGELFF

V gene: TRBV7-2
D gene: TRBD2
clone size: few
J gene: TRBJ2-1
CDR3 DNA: TGTGCCAGCAGCTCACGGGGGGGCGTTTACAATGAGCAGTTCTTC
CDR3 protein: CASSSRGGVYNEQFF

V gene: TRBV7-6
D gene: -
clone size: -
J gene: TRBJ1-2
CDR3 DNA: TGTGCCAGCAGCCTTCATTTGAGGCAGGGCTACACCTTC
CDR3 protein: CASSLHLRQGYTF

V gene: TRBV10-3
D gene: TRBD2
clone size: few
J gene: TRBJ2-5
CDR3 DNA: TGTGCCATCAGTGGCCCGGGACTAGCGGAGACCCAGTACTTC
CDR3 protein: CAISGPGLAETQYF

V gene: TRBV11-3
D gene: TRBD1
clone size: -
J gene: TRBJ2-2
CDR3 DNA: TGTGCCAGCAGCCCGGCACAGGGGGCATTCGGGGAGCTGTTTTTT
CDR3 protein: CASSPAQGAFGELFF

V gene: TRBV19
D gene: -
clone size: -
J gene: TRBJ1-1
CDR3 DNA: TGTGCCAGTAGTATGCGAGGGAGCACTGAAGCTTTCTTT
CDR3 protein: CASSMRGSTEAFF

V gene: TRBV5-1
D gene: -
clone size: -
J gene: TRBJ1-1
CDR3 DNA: TGCGCCAGCAGCTTGGCTCCCCAGAACACTGAAGCTTTCTTT
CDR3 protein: CASSLAPQNTEAFF

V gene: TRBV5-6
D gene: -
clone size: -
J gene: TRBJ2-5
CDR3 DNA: TGTGCCAGCACCCTCTCGGACAATGCCCAGTACTTC
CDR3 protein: CASTLSDNAQYF

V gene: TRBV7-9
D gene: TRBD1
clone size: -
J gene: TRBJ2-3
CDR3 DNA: TGTGCCAGCAGCACTGGACAGGAGCTCACAGATACGCAGTATTTT
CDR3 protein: CASSTGQELTDTQYF

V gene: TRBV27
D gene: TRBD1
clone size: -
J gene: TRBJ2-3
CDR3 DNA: TGTGCCAGCAGACAAGGACAGGGAGCAGATACGCAGTATTTT
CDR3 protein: CASRQGQGADTQYF

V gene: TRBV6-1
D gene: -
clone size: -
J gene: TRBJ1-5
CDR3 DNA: TGTGCCAGCAGTGAATTCGGGGGGGGTAGCAATCAGCCCCAGCATTTT
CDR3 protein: CASSEFGGGSNQPQHF

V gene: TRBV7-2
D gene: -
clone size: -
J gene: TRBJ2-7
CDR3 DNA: TGTGCCAGCAGCTTCCGGAGGGGGAGGTACGAGCAGTACTTC
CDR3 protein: CASSFRRGRYEQYF

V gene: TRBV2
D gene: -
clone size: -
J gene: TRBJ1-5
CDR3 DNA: TGTGCCAGCAGTGAGGCTAATAGCAATCAGCCCCAGCATTTT
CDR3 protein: CASSEANSNQPQHF

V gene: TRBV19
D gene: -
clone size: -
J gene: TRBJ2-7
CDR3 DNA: TGTGCCAGTAGTATCGGAACCGAAGGGGTCTACGAGCAGTACTTC
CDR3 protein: CASSIGTEGVYEQYF

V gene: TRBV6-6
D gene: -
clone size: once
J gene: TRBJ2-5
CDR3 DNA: TGTGCCAGCAGTTCGACTCTACAGGGTTCTGAGCAGTACTTC
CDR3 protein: CASSSTLQGSEQYF